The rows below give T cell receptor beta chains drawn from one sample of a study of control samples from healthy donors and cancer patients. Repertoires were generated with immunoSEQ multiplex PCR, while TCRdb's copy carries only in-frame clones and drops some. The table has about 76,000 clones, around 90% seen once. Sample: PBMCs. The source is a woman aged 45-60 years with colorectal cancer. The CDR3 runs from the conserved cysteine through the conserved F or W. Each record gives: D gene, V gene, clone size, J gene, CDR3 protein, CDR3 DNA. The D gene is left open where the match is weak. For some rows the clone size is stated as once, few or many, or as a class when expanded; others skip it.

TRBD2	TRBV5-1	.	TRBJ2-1	CASSLSSGGHGNEQFF	TGCGCCAGCAGCTTGTCGAGCGGGGGCCATGGGAATGAGCAGTTCTTC
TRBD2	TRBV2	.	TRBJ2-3	CARQGLVGADTQYF	TGTGCCAGACAAGGACTAGTAGGGGCAGATACGCAGTATTTT
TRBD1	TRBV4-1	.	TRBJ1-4	CASSQDLRGLGEKLFF	TGCGCCAGCAGCCAAGATTTGAGGGGGCTGGGTGAAAAACTGTTTTTT
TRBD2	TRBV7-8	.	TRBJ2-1	CASSYPSGGGHNEQFF	TGTGCCAGCAGCTACCCTAGCGGGGGGGGCCACAATGAGCAGTTCTTC
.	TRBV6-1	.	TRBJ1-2	CASSEGRVGMIYGYTF	TGTGCCAGCAGTGAAGGCCGTGTCGGGATGATATATGGCTACACCTTC
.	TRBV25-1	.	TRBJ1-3	CASSDSSANTIYF	TGTGCCAGCAGTGATAGTTCGGCAAACACCATATATTTT
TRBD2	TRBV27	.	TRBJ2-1	CASSQIAGGYNEQFF	TGTGCCAGCAGTCAAATAGCGGGGGGGTACAATGAGCAGTTCTTC
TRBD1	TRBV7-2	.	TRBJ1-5	CASSQGDNQPQHF	TGTGCCAGCAGCCAGGGGGATAATCAGCCCCAGCATTTT
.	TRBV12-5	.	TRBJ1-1	CASGFTGSSTEAFF	TGTGCTAGTGGTTTTACAGGGTCCAGCACTGAAGCTTTCTTT
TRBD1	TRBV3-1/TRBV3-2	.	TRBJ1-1	CASSQDLAGGQGRNTEAFF	TGTGCCAGCAGCCAAGATTTGGCAGGGGGCCAGGGTCGGAACACTGAAGCTTTCTTT
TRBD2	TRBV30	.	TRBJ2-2	CAWPSDGGGRSGELFF	TGTGCCTGGCCCAGCGACGGGGGGGGCCGGTCCGGGGAGCTGTTTTTT
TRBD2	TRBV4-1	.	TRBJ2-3	CASSNSGGAPDTQYF	TGCGCCAGCAGCAACTCGGGGGGGGCCCCAGATACGCAGTATTTT
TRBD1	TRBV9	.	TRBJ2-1	CASSVAPGQGINEQFF	TGTGCCAGCAGCGTAGCGCCGGGACAGGGCATCAATGAGCAGTTCTTC
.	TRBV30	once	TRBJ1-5	CAWSRQTLGPQHF	TGTGCCTGGAGCAGACAGACCCTAGGGCCCCAGCATTTT
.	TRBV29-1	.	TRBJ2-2	CSVGLGAGDTGELFF	TGCAGCGTTGGTTTGGGGGCCGGGGACACCGGGGAGCTGTTTTTT
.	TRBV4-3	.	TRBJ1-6	CASSQAGRNSPLHF	TGCGCCAGCAGCCAAGCAGGGAGGAATTCACCCCTCCACTTT
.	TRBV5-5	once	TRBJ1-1	CASSPGGPMNTEAFF	TGTGCCAGCAGCCCGGGGGGGCCCATGAACACTGAAGCTTTCTTT
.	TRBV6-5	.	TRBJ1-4	CASSYPTGRNEKLFF	TGTGCCAGCAGTTACCCGACAGGCCGTAATGAAAAACTGTTTTTT
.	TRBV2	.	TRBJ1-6	CASSPQARGINSPLHF	TGTGCCAGCAGCCCACAGGCCCGGGGAATTAATTCACCCCTCCACTTT
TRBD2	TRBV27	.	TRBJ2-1	CASTTGAGEQEQFF	TGTGCCAGCACCACCGGGGCGGGGGAACAGGAGCAGTTCTTC
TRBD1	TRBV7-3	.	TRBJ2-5	CASSPGQGGRLYF	TGTGCCAGCAGCCCCGGACAGGGGGGGAGGTTGTACTTC
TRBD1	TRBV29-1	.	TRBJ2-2	CSAGQGASNTGELFF	TGCAGCGCCGGACAGGGGGCGTCGAACACCGGGGAGCTGTTTTTT
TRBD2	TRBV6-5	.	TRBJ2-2	CASQSGGAGTGELFF	TGTGCCAGTCAGAGCGGGGGGGCCGGAACCGGGGAGCTGTTTTTT
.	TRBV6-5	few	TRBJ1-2	CASSNAEYGYTF	TGTGCCAGCAGTAACGCCGAGTATGGCTACACCTTC
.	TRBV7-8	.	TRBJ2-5	CASSRTSDTSPYF	TGTGCCAGCAGCCGGACATCAGACACCTCCCCGTACTTC
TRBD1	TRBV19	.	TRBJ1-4	CASSTTTGTGDEKLFF	TGTGCCAGTAGTACCACCACCGGGACAGGGGATGAAAAACTGTTTTTT
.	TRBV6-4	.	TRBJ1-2	CASSDEGNYGYTF	TGTGCCAGCAGTGACGAGGGTAACTATGGCTACACCTTC
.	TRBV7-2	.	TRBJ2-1	CASSLVSGSEQFF	TGTGCCAGCAGCTTAGTATCGGGTAGTGAGCAGTTCTTC
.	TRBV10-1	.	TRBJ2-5	CASSEVNRVETQYF	TGCGCCAGCAGTGAGGTGAACCGTGTGGAGACCCAGTACTTC